These T cell receptor beta chains were read from a single sample in a study of T cells in Graves' hyperthyroidism and ophthalmopathy. TCRdb used MiXCR to reprocess the multiplex PCR reads, holding one entry per CDR3 protein. The sample has about 380,000 distinct CDR3 sequences; around 18% are singletons. The sample taken for sequencing was blood. These receptors were obtained from a man aged 18 to 29 with Graves' ophthalmopathy. Both conserved end residues are part of each CDR3.

v_call: TRBV18; cdr3_aa: CASSNMTVTGMDGYTF
v_call: TRBV13; cdr3_aa: CASSFQGGGNTIYF
v_call: TRBV7-2; cdr3_aa: CASSSSEDTQYF
v_call: TRBV2; cdr3_aa: CASNMETYSPLHF
v_call: TRBV20-1; cdr3_aa: CSASGTSGGLTGELFF
v_call: TRBV29-1; cdr3_aa: CSVHGHRVSPLHF
v_call: TRBV20-1; cdr3_aa: CSARDFSGWDSPLHF
v_call: TRBV20-1; cdr3_aa: CSATSGTGGTQYF
v_call: TRBV4-1; cdr3_aa: CASSQDGRRVDTF
v_call: TRBV4-2; cdr3_aa: CASSQVGSGENYGYTF
v_call: TRBV5-1; cdr3_aa: CASSWSSGSGNTEAFF
v_call: TRBV11-2; cdr3_aa: CASSPSRGRRETQYF
v_call: TRBV12-3/TRBV12-4; cdr3_aa: CASSPGGSSGVDGELFF
v_call: TRBV18; cdr3_aa: CASSPGSGDTQYF
v_call: TRBV7-9; cdr3_aa: CASSWRAVDPYNEQFF
v_call: TRBV3-1; cdr3_aa: CASSPVTGGLGTEAFF
v_call: TRBV6-1; cdr3_aa: CASVDGGNTEAFF
v_call: TRBV20-1; cdr3_aa: CSAMVSGYTF
v_call: TRBV4-1; cdr3_aa: CASSQDRGGDNQPQHF
v_call: TRBV2; cdr3_aa: CASQDTLYNEQFF
v_call: TRBV2; cdr3_aa: CASSLGQGEAFF
v_call: TRBV6-2/TRBV6-3; cdr3_aa: CASSYPRTGENEKLFF
v_call: TRBV2; cdr3_aa: CAGAGTYLAKNIQYF
v_call: TRBV6-1; cdr3_aa: CASSLTPGYQETQYF
v_call: TRBV18; cdr3_aa: CASSPAQPTYEQYF
v_call: TRBV2; cdr3_aa: CASRLTLDRLNTEAFF
v_call: TRBV12-3/TRBV12-4; cdr3_aa: CASSSHPPPQPFTDTQYF
v_call: TRBV5-1; cdr3_aa: CASSHAGGIAYEQYF
v_call: TRBV24-1; cdr3_aa: CATSDSTLGPTNEKLFF
v_call: TRBV6-1; cdr3_aa: CASSYSLDRAETQYF
v_call: TRBV7-2; cdr3_aa: CASSLVAEARPQHF
v_call: TRBV2; cdr3_aa: CASSADGRGGGYTF
v_call: TRBV18; cdr3_aa: CASSQGQATNEKLFF
v_call: TRBV9; cdr3_aa: CASSADRIYNEQFF
v_call: TRBV6-1; cdr3_aa: CASSPTEARLKLFF
v_call: TRBV28; cdr3_aa: CASSFPGCGYTF
v_call: TRBV12-3/TRBV12-4; cdr3_aa: CASSLDPPWAQHF
v_call: TRBV20-1; cdr3_aa: CSATGGSNHGYTF
v_call: TRBV9; cdr3_aa: CASSPWDSPTAQYF
v_call: TRBV20-1; cdr3_aa: CSAKGTGGFLYEQYF
v_call: TRBV6-1; cdr3_aa: CASNPGPHTGAFF
v_call: TRBV6-1; cdr3_aa: CASSDSPGTDSSYEQFF
v_call: TRBV11-3; cdr3_aa: CASSFSGIYNEQFF
v_call: TRBV11-2; cdr3_aa: CASPGGRTGELFF
v_call: TRBV12-3/TRBV12-4; cdr3_aa: CASSLSRVAGANVLTF
v_call: TRBV6-1; cdr3_aa: CASRAGQGRNQPQHF
v_call: TRBV6-5; cdr3_aa: CASQLLDGLRETQYF
v_call: TRBV20-1; cdr3_aa: CSARDELGYNEQFF
v_call: TRBV4-1; cdr3_aa: CASSQGGTSGGYEQYF
v_call: TRBV4-1; cdr3_aa: CASSPGLPAYEQYF
v_call: TRBV20-1; cdr3_aa: CSARPGTGGMNTEAFF
v_call: TRBV4-1; cdr3_aa: CASSSRGGVDTGELFF
v_call: TRBV6-2/TRBV6-3; cdr3_aa: CASGPWSTDTQYF
v_call: TRBV6-6; cdr3_aa: CASSYSMGGRRMNTGELFF
v_call: TRBV7-9; cdr3_aa: CASSLHGTDGYTF
v_call: TRBV5-1; cdr3_aa: CASSLGADNSPLHF
v_call: TRBV7-3; cdr3_aa: CASSSHRDRGLEAFF
v_call: TRBV20-1; cdr3_aa: CSALRGPNTEAFF
v_call: TRBV20-1; cdr3_aa: CSARFPDRIYEQYF
v_call: TRBV20-1; cdr3_aa: CSARDGGFLEKLFF